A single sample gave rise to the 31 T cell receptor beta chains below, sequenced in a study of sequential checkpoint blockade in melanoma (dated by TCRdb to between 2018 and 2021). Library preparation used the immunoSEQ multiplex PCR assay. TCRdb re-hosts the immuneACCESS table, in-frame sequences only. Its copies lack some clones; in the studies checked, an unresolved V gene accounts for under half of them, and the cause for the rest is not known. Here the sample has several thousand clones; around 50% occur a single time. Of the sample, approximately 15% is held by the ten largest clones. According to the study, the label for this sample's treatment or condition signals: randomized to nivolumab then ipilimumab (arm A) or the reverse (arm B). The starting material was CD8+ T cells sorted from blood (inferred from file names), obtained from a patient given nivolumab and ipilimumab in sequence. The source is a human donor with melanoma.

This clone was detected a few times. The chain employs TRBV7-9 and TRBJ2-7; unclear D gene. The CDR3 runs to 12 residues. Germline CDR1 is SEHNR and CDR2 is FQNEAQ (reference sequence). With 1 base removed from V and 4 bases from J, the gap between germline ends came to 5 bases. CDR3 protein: CASSLVEYEQYF. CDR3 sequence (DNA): TGTGCCAGCAGCTTAGTAGAGTACGAGCAGTACTTC.

The DNA for the CDR3 is TGTGCCACCAGCTCGATCCAAACCCCCGGGGATTCACCCCTCCACTTT. This gives the protein CATSSIQTPGDSPLHF. The chain recombines TRBV15 with TRBJ1-6; D is unclear. CDR1 and CDR2 (germline): LNHNV, YYDKDF (reference sequence). The CDR3 consists of 16 residues. V was pared by 5 bases and J by 8 bases, with 19 bases between.

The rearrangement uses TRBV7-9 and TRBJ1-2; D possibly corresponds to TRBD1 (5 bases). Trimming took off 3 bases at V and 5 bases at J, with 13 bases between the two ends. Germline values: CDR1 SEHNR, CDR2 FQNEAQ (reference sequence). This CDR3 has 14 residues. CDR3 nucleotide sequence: TGTGCCAGCAGCTTCGGCGGGACGGATTATGGCTACACCTTC. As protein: CASSFGGTDYGYTF.

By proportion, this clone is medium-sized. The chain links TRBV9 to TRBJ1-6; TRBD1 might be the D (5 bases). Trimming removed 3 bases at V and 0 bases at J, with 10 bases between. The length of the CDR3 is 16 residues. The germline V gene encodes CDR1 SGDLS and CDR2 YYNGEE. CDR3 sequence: CASSAHRSSYNSPLHF. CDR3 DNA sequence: TGTGCCAGCAGCGCCCACAGGAGCTCCTATAATTCACCCCTCCACTTT. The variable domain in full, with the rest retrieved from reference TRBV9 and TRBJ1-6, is DSGVTQTPKHLITATGQRVTLRCSPRSGDLSVYWYQQSLDQGLQFLIQYYNGEERAKGNILERFSAQQFPDLHSELNLSSLELGDSALYFCASSAHRSSYNSPLHFGNGTRLTVT.

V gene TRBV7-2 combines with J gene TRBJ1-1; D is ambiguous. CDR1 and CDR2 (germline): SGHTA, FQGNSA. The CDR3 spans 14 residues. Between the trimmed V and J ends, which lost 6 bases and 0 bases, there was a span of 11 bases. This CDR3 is CASSHHDMNTEAFF. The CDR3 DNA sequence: TGTGCCAGCAGTCACCACGACATGAACACTGAAGCTTTCTTT. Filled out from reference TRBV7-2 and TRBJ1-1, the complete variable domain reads GAGVSQSPSNKVTEKGKDVELRCDPISGHTALYWYRQSLGQGLEFLIYFQGNSAPDKSGLPSDRFSAERTGGSVSTLTIQRTQQEDSAVYLCASSHHDMNTEAFFGQGTRLTVV.

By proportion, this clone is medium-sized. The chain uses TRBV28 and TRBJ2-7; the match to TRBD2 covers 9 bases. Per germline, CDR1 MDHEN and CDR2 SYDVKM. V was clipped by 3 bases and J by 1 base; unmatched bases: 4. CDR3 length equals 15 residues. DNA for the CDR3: TGTGCCAGCAGTTTGGGCCTAGCGGGGTCCTACGAGCAGTACTTC. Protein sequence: CASSLGLAGSYEQYF.

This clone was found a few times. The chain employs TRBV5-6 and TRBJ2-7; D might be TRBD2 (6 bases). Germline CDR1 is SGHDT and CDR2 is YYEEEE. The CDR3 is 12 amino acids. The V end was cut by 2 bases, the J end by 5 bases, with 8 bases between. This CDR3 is CASSFGGDEQYF. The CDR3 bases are TGTGCCAGCAGCTTCGGAGGGGACGAGCAGTACTTC.

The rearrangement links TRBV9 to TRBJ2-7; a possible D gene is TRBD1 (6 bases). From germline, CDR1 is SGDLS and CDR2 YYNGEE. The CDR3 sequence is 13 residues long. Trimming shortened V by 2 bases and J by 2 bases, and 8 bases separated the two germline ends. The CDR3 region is CASSVGATYEQYF. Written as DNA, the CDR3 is TGTGCCAGCAGCGTGGGGGCAACCTACGAGCAGTACTTC.

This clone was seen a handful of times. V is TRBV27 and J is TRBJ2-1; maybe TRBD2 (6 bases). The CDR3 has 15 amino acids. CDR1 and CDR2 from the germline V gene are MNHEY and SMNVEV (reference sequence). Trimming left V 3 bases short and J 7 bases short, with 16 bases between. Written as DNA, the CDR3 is TGTGCCAGCAGTTTCAAGCGGGTGACGGGGAATGAGCAGTTCTTC. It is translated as CASSFKRVTGNEQFF.

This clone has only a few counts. This CDR3 reads CASSLRGTAYYGYTF. CDR3 sequence (DNA): TGTGCCAGCAGTTTACGGGGGACAGCATACTATGGCTACACCTTC. The chain joins TRBV28 to TRBJ1-2; 7 bases match TRBD1. The ends lost 2 bases at V and 3 bases at J; junction bases unmatched: 6. This CDR3 spans 15 amino acids. CDR1 MDHEN and CDR2 SYDVKM come from the germline V gene.

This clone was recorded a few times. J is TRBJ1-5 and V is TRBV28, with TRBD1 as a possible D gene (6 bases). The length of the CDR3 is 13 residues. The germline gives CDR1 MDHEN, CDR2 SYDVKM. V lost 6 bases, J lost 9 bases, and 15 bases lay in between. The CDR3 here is CASSDQGKRPQHF. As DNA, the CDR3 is TGTGCCAGCAGCGACCAGGGGAAGCGGCCCCAGCATTTT.

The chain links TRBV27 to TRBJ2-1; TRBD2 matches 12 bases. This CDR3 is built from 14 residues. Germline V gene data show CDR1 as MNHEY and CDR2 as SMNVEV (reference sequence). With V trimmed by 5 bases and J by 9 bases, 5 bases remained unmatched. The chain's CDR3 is CASSPSGGAGEQFF. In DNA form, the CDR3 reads TGTGCCAGCAGTCCTAGCGGGGGGGCGGGTGAGCAGTTCTTC.

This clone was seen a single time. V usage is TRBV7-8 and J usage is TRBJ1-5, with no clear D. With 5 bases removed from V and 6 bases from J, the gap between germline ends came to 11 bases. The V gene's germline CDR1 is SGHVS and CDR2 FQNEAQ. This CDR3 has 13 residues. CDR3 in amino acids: CASSLGAGQPQHF. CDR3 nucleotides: TGTGCCAGCAGCCTGGGAGCGGGTCAGCCCCAGCATTTT.

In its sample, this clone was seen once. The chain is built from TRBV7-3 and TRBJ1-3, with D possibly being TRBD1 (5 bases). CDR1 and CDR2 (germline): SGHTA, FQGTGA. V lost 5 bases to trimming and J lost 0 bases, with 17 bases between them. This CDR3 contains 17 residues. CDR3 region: CASSEKPDTGSGNTIYF. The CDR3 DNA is TGTGCCAGCAGCGAAAAACCGGACACCGGCTCTGGAAACACCATATATTTT.

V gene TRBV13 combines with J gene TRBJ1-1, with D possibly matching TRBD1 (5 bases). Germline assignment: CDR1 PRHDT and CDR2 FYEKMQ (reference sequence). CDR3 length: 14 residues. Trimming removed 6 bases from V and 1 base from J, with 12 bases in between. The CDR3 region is CASRTGGENTEAFF. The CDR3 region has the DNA TGTGCCAGCAGGACCGGAGGGGAGAACACTGAAGCTTTCTTT.

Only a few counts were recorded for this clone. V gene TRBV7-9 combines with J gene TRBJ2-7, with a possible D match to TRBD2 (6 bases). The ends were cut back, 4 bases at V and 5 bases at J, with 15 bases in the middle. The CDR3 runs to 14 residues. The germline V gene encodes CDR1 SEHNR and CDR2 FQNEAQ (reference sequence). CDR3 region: CASSSVGGNHEQYF. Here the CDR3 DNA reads TGTGCCAGCAGCTCCGTCGGGGGTAACCACGAGCAGTACTTC.

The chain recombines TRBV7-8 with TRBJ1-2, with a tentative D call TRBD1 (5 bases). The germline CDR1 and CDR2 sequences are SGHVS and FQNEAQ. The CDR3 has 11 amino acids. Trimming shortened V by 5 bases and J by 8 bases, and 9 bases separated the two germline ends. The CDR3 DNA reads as TGTGCCAGCAGCCAGGACACGGGCTACACCTTC. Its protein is CASSQDTGYTF.

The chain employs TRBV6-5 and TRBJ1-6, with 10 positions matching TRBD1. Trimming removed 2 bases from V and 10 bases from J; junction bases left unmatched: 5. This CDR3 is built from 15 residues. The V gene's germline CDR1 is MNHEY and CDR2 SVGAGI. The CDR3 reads CASSYGTGDQSPLHF. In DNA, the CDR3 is TGTGCCAGCAGTTACGGGACAGGGGATCAATCACCCCTCCACTTT.

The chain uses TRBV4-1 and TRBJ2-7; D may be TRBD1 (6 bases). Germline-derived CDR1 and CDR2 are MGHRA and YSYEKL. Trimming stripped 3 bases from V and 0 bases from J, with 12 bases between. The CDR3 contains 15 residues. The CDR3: CASSHPDRPSYEQYF. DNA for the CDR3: TGCGCCAGCAGCCACCCCGACAGGCCCTCCTACGAGCAGTACTTC.

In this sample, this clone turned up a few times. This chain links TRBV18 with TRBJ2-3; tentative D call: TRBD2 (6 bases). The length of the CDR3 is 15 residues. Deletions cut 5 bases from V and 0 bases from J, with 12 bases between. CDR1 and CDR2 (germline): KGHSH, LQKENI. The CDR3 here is CASSMGGPSTDTQYF. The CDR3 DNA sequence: TGTGCCAGCTCAATGGGGGGACCGAGCACAGATACGCAGTATTTT.

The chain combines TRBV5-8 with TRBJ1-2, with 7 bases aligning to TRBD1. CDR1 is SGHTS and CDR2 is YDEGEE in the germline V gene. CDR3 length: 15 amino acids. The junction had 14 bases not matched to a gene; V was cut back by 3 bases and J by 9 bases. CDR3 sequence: CASSSRDSKENSYTF. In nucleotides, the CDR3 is TGTGCCAGCAGCTCCCGGGACAGCAAAGAAAATAGCTACACCTTC.

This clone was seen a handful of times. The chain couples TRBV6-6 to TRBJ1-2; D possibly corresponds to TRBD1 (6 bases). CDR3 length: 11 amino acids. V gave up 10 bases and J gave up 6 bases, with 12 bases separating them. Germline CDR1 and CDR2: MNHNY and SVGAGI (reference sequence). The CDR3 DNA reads TGTGCCACCCTCCAGGGGAATGGCTACACCTTC. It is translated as CATLQGNGYTF.

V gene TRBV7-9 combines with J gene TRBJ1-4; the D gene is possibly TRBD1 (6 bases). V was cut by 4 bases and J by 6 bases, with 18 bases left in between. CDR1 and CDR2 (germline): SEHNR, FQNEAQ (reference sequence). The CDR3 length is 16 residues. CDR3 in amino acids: CASSSRDNGADEKLFF. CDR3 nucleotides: TGTGCCAGCAGCTCCCGGGACAACGGGGCGGATGAAAAACTGTTTTTT.

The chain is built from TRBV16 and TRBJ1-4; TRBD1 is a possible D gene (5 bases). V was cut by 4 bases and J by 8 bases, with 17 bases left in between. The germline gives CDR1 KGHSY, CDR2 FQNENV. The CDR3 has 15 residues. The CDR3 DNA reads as TGTGCCAGCAGCCCCTACCCCCCGGGGGGGGAAAAACTGTTTTTT. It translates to CASSPYPPGGEKLFF.

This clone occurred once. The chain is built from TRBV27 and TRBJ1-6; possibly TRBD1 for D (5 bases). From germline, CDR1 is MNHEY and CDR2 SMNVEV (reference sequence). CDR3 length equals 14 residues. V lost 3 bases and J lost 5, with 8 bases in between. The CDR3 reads CASSFRGNNSPLHF. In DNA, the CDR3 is TGTGCCAGCAGTTTTAGGGGAAATAATTCACCCCTCCACTTT.

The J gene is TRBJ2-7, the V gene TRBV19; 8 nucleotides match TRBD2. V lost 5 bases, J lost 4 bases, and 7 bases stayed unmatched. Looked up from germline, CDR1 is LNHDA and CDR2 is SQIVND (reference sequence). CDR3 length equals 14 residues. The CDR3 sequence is CASSVGPGGYEQYF. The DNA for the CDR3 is TGTGCCAGTAGTGTTGGGCCGGGGGGGTACGAGCAGTACTTC.

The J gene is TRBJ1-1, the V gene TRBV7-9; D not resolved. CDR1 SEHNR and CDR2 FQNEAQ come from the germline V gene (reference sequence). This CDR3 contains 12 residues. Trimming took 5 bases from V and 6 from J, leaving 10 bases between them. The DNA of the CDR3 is TGTGCCAGCAGCCCTCTTACTGCTGAAGCTTTCTTT. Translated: CASSPLTAEAFF.

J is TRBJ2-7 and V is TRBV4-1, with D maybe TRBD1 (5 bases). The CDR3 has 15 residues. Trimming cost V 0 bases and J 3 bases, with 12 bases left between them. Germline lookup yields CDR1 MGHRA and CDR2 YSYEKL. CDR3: CASSQDRGRVYEQYF. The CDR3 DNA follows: TGCGCCAGCAGCCAAGATCGTGGCAGGGTCTACGAGCAGTACTTC.

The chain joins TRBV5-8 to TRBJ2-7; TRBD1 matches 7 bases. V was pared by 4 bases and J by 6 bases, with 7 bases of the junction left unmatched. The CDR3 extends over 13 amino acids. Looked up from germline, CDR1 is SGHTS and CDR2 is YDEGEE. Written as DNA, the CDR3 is TGTGCCAGCAGCGCGAGGGGGCTCGGCGAGCAGTACTTC. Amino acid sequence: CASSARGLGEQYF.

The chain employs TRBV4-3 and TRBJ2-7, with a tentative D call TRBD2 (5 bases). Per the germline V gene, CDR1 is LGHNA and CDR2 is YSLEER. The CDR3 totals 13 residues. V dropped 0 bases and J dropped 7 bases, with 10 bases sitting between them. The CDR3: CASSQESGSEQYF. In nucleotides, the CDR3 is TGCGCCAGCAGCCAAGAATCGGGGAGTGAGCAGTACTTC.

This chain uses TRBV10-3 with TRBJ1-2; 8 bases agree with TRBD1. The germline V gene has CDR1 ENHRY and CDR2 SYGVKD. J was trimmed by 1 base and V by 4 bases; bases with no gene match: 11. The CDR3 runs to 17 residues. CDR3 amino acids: CAISGREGQDHNYGYTF. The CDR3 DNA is TGTGCCATCAGTGGAAGGGAGGGACAGGATCATAACTATGGCTACACCTTC.